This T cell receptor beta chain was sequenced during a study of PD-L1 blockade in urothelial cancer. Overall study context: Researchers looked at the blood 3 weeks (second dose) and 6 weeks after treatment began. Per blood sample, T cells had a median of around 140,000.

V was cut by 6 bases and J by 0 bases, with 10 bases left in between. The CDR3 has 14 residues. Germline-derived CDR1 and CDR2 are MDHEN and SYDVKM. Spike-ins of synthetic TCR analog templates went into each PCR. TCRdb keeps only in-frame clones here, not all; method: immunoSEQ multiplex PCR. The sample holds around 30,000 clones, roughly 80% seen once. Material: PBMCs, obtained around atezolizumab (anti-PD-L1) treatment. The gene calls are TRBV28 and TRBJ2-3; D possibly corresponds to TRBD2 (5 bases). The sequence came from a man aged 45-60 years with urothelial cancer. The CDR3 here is CASRQAGSTDTQYF. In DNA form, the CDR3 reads TGTGCCAGCAGGCAGGCGGGTAGCACAGATACGCAGTATTTT. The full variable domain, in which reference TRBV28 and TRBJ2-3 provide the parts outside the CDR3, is DVKVTQSSRYLVKRTGEKVFLECVQDMDHENMFWYRQDPGLGLRLIYFSYDVKMKEKGDIPEGYSVSREKKERFSLILESASTNQTSMYLCASRQAGSTDTQYFGPGTRLTVL.